This record covers a single T cell receptor beta chain. What it recognizes is unknown. Use of 60 Vbeta and 13 Jbeta primers characterized the PCR. Sequencing was performed with immunoSEQ multiplex PCR; in TCRdb, only in-frame clones are kept and a portion is missing. The sample gives approximately 120,000 clones, roughly 69% of which show up once; about 5% is in the top ten. CDR3 length: 17 residues. The V and J ends lost 0 bases and 3 bases, in that order; junction bases with no gene match: 3. Germline V gives CDR1 SGHRS, CDR2 YFSETQ. This sample stems from a study of cytomegalovirus exposure and HLA in healthy donors. Overall study findings and caveats: TRBV6-2, TRBV6-3 and some other V segments were excluded as indistinguishable.

The TCR sequence derives from a woman in her sixties or seventies in good health and CMV-seropositive. Sequenced sample: PBMCs. This chain joins TRBV5-1 and TRBJ2-2; TRBD2 matches at 12 bases. The CDR3 region is CASSLVTSGGDTGELFF. CDR3 sequence (DNA): TGCGCCAGCAGCTTGGTGACTAGCGGGGGAGACACCGGGGAGCTGTTTTTT.